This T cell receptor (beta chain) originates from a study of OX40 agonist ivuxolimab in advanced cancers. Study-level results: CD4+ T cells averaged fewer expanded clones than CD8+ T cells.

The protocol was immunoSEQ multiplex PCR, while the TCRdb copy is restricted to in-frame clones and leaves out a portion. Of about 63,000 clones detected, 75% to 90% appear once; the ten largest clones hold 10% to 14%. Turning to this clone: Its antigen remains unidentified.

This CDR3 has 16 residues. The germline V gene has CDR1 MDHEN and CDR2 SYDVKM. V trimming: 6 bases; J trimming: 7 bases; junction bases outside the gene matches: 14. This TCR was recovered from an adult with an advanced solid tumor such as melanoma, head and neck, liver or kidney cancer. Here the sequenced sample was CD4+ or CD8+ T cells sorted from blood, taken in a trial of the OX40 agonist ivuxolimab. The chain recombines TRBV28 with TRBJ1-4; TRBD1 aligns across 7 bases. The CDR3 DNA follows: TGTGCCAGCAGCCGACCCGGGGGCGGACAGGTTGAAAAACTGTTTTTT. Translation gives CASSRPGGGQVEKLFF.